These 16 T cell receptor beta chains originate from one sample sequenced in a study of T cell responses to AZD1222 COVID-19 vaccine. The data were produced by immunoSEQ multiplex PCR, yet TCRdb's version contains in-frame clones alone and is incomplete. Of roughly 120,000 clones in the sample, about 90% were seen once. The source material was peripheral blood, sampled on day 0 of AZD1222 vaccination. These TCRs come from an adult in good health.

This clone was observed a few times. The chain joins TRBV25-1 to TRBJ2-2, with 10 bases matching TRBD1. CDR1 is MGHDK, CDR2 SYGVNS, per germline. CDR3 length: 15 amino acids. Trimming cost V 7 bases and J 5 bases; bases outside gene matches: 7. DNA of the CDR3: TGTGCCAGCATTCCGGGACAGGGGTATACCGGGGAGCTGTTTTTT. Protein product: CASIPGQGYTGELFF.

The chain recombines TRBV19 with TRBJ1-5, with D uncertain. The V gene's germline CDR1 is LNHDA and CDR2 SQIVND (reference sequence). The CDR3 runs 15 residues. With 3 bases removed from V and 0 bases from J, the gap between germline ends came to 9 bases. The DNA of the CDR3 is TGTGCCAGTAGTATCTCGGGAGATAGCAATCAGCCCCAGCATTTT. Encoded protein: CASSISGDSNQPQHF.

V usage is TRBV12-2 and J usage is TRBJ1-5; the DNA was not used to check the table's D call, TRBD1. TRBV12-2 is a pseudogene locus. The CDR3 has 15 residues. The CDR3 protein is CASRLLVGADQPQHF. The CDR3 nucleotides read TGTGCAAGTCGCTTGCTAGTTGGGGCGGATCAGCCCCAGCATTTT.

This clone was seen just once. The rearrangement uses TRBV19 and TRBJ1-5, with 7 bases matching TRBD1. The CDR3 loop spans 14 amino acids. Losses at the gene ends were 5 bases for V and 4 bases for J; bases not matched to a gene: 5. CDR1 LNHDA and CDR2 SQIVND come from the germline V gene (reference sequence). The CDR3 here is CASSFRQGNQPQHF. The CDR3 coding sequence is TGTGCCAGTAGTTTCCGACAGGGTAATCAGCCCCAGCATTTT.

The gene calls are TRBV5-1 and TRBJ1-2; no clear D gene. Germline CDR1 SGHRS, CDR2 YFSETQ. V lost 1 base to trimming and J lost 5 bases, with 6 bases between them. The CDR3 consists of 12 residues. The CDR3 loop is CASSLTRYGYTF. CDR3 in DNA: TGCGCCAGCAGCTTGACTCGGTATGGCTACACCTTC.

A single count supports this clone. The chain couples TRBV7-6 to TRBJ2-7; 11 bases agree with TRBD2. The CDR3 spans 17 residues. Trimming removed 5 bases from V and 7 bases from J; junction bases left unmatched: 16. CDR1 is SGHVS and CDR2 is FNYEAQ in the germline V gene. Here the CDR3 DNA reads TGTGCCAGCAGCCTAACAATGACTAGCGGGGTTTCTCAAGAGCAGTACTTC. It is translated as CASSLTMTSGVSQEQYF. The whole variable domain, filled in from reference TRBV7-6 and TRBJ2-7, reads GAGVSQSPRYKVTKRGQDVALRCDPISGHVSLYWYRQALGQGPEFLTYFNYEAQQDKSGLPNDRFSAERPEGSISTLTIQRTEQRDSAMYRCASSLTMTSGVSQEQYFGPGTRLTVT.

V is TRBV3-1 (or the pseudogene TRBV3-2) and J is TRBJ1-1, with D unresolved. The CDR3 spans 14 residues. Germline V gene lookup returns CDR1 LGHDT and CDR2 YNNKEL (reference sequence). Trimming removed 0 bases at V and 6 bases at J, with 11 bases between. The CDR3: CASSQEGIRPEAFF. The CDR3 DNA is TGTGCCAGCAGCCAAGAAGGGATTAGGCCTGAAGCTTTCTTT.

The gene calls are TRBV5-6 and TRBJ2-3; perhaps TRBD2 as D (5 bases). The CDR3 is made up of 14 amino acids. V was cut by 2 bases and J by 5 bases, with 12 bases left in between. Germline CDR1 reads SGHDT; CDR2 reads YYEEEE. CDR3 loop: CASSFQGGRDTQYF. The CDR3 DNA sequence: TGTGCCAGCAGCTTCCAAGGAGGTCGAGATACGCAGTATTTT.

The chain carries TRBV11-2 and TRBJ1-1, with D possibly matching TRBD1 (5 bases). Trimming took 4 bases from V and 0 from J, leaving 9 bases between them. The CDR3 length is 14 residues. Germline lookup yields CDR1 SGHAT and CDR2 FQNNGV. CDR3 in DNA: TGTGCCAGCAGCTGGGACTTTTTGAACACTGAAGCTTTCTTT. Encoded protein: CASSWDFLNTEAFF.

The V and J genes are TRBV7-9 and TRBJ2-2, with 7 bases lining up with TRBD1. The CDR3 spans 14 residues. CDR1 and CDR2 from the germline V gene are SEHNR and FQNEAQ (reference sequence). The V gene end was trimmed by 2 bases and the J gene end by 6 bases; junction bases not matched to a gene: 3. The CDR3 region is CASSLKGAAGELFF. The CDR3 DNA sequence: TGTGCCAGCAGCTTAAAGGGGGCCGCCGGGGAGCTGTTTTTT.

The chain carries TRBV27 and TRBJ1-2; the match to TRBD1 covers 8 bases. Germline-derived CDR1 and CDR2 are MNHEY and SMNVEV (reference sequence). The CDR3 sequence is 14 residues long. V shed 5 bases, J shed 7 bases, and the junction held 9 bases outside the gene matches. This CDR3 is CASSLTGGGSGYTF. CDR3 nucleotide sequence: TGTGCCAGCAGTCTAACAGGGGGTGGTTCTGGCTACACCTTC.

This clone has just a few counts. CDR3 DNA: TGTGCCAGCTCACCCCGGACAGGGGAAGCTTTCTTT. It specifies CASSPRTGEAFF. V is TRBV18 and J is TRBJ1-1, with 8 positions matching TRBD1. Unmatched junction bases numbered 2, after V lost 3 bases and J lost 8 bases. The CDR3 runs to 12 residues. In germline, CDR1 is KGHSH, CDR2 LQKENI.

This clone was counted once. The rearrangement uses TRBV24-1 and TRBJ2-7; a possible D gene is TRBD2 (5 bases). The CDR3 spans 14 residues. Germline V gene lookup returns CDR1 KGHDR and CDR2 SFDVKD. The V gene lost 1 base and the J gene lost 2 bases, with 8 bases spanning the gap. In DNA form, the CDR3 reads TGTGCCACCAGTGATTTAACGGGGACCTACGAGCAGTACTTC. It translates to CATSDLTGTYEQYF.

For the CDR3, the DNA is TGTGCCAGCAGCCAGGGGAGTGTCGGTGAGCAGTTCTTC. This codes for CASSQGSVGEQFF. The V gene is TRBV3-1 (or the pseudogene TRBV3-2), the J gene TRBJ2-1, with a tentative D call TRBD2 (5 bases). The ends were cut back, 3 bases at V and 9 bases at J, with 12 bases in the middle. Germline values: CDR1 LGHDT, CDR2 YNNKEL (reference sequence). CDR3 length equals 13 residues.

The J gene is TRBJ2-7, the V gene TRBV28; a weak D match, TRBD1 (7 bases). Germline loops: CDR1 MDHEN, CDR2 SYDVKM. The CDR3 contains 14 residues. With 3 bases removed from V and 9 bases from J, the gap between germline ends came to 18 bases. CDR3 DNA: TGTGCCAGCAGTTTGAGACAGGGTGGGACTCGGCAGTACTTC. Its protein is CASSLRQGGTRQYF.

This chain uses TRBV6-5 with TRBJ2-5; D remains ambiguous. The CDR3 length is 14 residues. The germline V gene encodes CDR1 MNHEY and CDR2 SVGAGI. V was clipped by 2 bases and J by 6 bases, with 13 bases between them. The CDR3 here is CASSYTEKIQTQYF. CDR3 nucleotides: TGTGCCAGCAGTTACACCGAGAAAATCCAGACCCAGTACTTC.